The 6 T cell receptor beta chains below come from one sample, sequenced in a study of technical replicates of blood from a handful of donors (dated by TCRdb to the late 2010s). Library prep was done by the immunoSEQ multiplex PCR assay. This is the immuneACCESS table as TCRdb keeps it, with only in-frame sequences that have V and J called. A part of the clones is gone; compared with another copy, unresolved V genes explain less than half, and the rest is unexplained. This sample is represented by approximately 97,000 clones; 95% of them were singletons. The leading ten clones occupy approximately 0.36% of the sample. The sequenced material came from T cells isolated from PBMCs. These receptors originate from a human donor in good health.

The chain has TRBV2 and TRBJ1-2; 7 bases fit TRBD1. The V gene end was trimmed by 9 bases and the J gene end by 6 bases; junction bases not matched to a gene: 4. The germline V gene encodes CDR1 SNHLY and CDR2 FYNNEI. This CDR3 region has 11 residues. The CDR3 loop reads CASMTGNGYTF. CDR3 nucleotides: TGTGCCAGTATGACAGGGAATGGCTACACCTTC.

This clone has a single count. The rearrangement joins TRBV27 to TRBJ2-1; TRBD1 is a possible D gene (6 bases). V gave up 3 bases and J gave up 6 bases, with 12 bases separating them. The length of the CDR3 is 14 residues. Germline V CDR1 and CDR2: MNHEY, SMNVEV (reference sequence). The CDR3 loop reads CASSFSGVSNEQFF. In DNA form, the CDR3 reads TGTGCCAGCAGTTTTTCAGGGGTTAGCAATGAGCAGTTCTTC.

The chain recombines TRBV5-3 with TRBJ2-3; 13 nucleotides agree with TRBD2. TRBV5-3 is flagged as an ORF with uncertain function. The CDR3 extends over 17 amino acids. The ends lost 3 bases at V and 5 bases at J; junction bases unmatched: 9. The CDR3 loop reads CARSWTSGSTDLDTQYF. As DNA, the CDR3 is TGTGCCAGAAGCTGGACTAGCGGGAGTACCGATCTAGATACGCAGTATTTT.

The CDR3 DNA reads as TGTGCCTACTCCGGGACAGGGGGTTACGAGCAGTACTTC. Translated: CAYSGTGGYEQYF. The rearrangement uses TRBV30 and TRBJ2-7, with 11 bases aligning to TRBD1. The CDR3 is made up of 13 amino acids. Per the germline V gene, CDR1 is GTSNPN and CDR2 is SVGIG (reference sequence). V was clipped by 7 bases and J by 4 bases; unmatched bases: 6. Full variable domain (rest looked up from reference TRBV30 and TRBJ2-7): SQTIHQWPATLVQPVGSPLSLECTVEGTSNPNLYWYRQAAGRGLQLLFYSVGIGQISSEVPQNLSASRPQDRQFILSSKKLLLSDSGFYLCAYSGTGGYEQYFGPGTRLTVT.

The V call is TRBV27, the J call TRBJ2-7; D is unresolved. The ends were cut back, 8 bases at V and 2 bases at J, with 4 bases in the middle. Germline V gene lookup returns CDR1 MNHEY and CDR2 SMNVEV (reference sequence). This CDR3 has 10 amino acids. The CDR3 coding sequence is TGTGCCAGCGGCCCCTACGAGCAGTACTTC. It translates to CASGPYEQYF.

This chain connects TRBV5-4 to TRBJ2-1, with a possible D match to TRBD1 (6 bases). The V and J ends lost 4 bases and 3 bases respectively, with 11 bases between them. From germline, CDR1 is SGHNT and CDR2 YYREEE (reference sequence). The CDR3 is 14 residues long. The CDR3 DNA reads TGTGCCAGCAGCCTAGGACAGAGCTACAATGAGCAGTTCTTC. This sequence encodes CASSLGQSYNEQFF.